This TCR beta chain was profiled in a study of blood T cell repertoires in COVID-19. Across the study: Some COVID-19 samples were acute and others convalescent; all came from the United States, Italy and Spain. PBMCs, B-cell-depleted T cells, or T cells were the source of the cDNA or gDNA that made up the material.

This clone was seen just once. TCRdb's table, derived via immunoSEQ multiplex PCR, lists solely in-frame clones and lacks some. The data contain fewer than 300,000 clones, about nine tenths of them singletons. The CDR3 has 12 residues. CDR1 KGHSH and CDR2 LQKENI come from the germline V gene. V lost 2 bases to trimming and J lost 4 bases, with 5 bases between them. The source material was peripheral blood. The V gene is TRBV18, the J gene TRBJ2-5; D unclear. The TCR sequence derives from a woman aged 25 to 39 with COVID-19, enrolled during active disease. The CDR3 DNA sequence: TGTGCCAGCTCACCAAATCGAGAGACCCAGTACTTC. Translating it yields CASSPNRETQYF.